This entry describes one T cell receptor beta chain. This CDR3 is 17 amino acids long. The trim removed 6 bases at V and 0 bases at J, leaving 6 bases unmatched. Germline-derived CDR1 and CDR2 are SNHLY and FYNNEI. This sample is drawn from a study of blood T cells in healthy people across ages. PCR was performed a second time for about 7 to 11 cycles using a sample-barcoded 5' primer and a J-beta primer mix. TCRdb called the 5' RACE reads again in MiXCR, with one record for every CDR3 protein. This table holds over a million distinct CDR3 sequences, about 23% found once. These data were also reused for a study on T cells of mothers and their children. That paper states: Three healthy Caucasian mothers served as donors, and their six children did as well. The M1S primer of the second PCR added sample barcodes and 2-4 random nucleotides. Unrelated pairs and related pairs have their TCR recombination output shaped similarly by thymic selection. Related pairs of mothers and children showed slightly higher, non-significant overlap versus unrelated pairs.

Sequenced input: blood. This TCR was sampled from a girl between 2 and 10 years old in good health. J is TRBJ2-6 and V is TRBV2; 9 positions match TRBD1. The CDR3 DNA follows: TGTGCCAGCAGCTTCATACAGGGGGCCTCTGGGGCCAACGTCCTGACTTTC. Its protein product is CASSFIQGASGANVLTF.